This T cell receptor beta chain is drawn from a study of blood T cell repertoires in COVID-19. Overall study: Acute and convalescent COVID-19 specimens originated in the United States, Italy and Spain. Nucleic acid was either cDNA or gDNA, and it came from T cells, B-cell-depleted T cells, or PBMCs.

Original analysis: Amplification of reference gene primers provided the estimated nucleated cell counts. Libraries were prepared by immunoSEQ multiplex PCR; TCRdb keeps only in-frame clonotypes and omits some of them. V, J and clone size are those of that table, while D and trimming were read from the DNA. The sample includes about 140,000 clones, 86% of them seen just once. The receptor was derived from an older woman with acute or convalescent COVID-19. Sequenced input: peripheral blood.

The CDR3 DNA is TGTGCCAGCAGCCAAATAGGGGGCAGGGCAGATACGCAGTATTTT. Translating gives CASSQIGGRADTQYF. This chain connects TRBV14 to TRBJ2-3; 7 bases fit TRBD1. The CDR3 has 15 amino acids. The V gene's germline CDR1 is SGHDN and CDR2 FVKESK. The trim removed 2 bases at V and 4 bases at J, leaving 6 bases unmatched.